This TCR beta chain originates from a study of regulatory T cells in long-lasting Graves disease. Described time point: newly diagnosed GD, antithyroid drugs for less than 3 months. The TCR library used RNA extracted from PBMCs. There are 15 residues in the CDR3. With V trimmed by 1 base and J by 3 bases, 5 bases remained unmatched. Germline V gene lookup returns CDR1 DFQATT and CDR2 SNEGSKA (reference sequence). In this sample, this clonotype turned up a few times. According to the study, TCR beta libraries were built with iRepertoire HTBI primers and CDR3-region Arm-PCR. TCRdb used MiXCR to reprocess the multiplex PCR reads, holding one entry per CDR3 protein. The sample lists 620,000 or so distinct CDR3 sequences, roughly 15% seen once, with 15% to 20% in the top ten. The data were also submitted as part of a second study, on T cells in Graves' hyperthyroidism and ophthalmopathy.

The sequences come from peripheral blood mononuclear cells (PBMCs), collected at new diagnosis, from a patient treated with antithyroid drugs. The chain has TRBV20-1 and TRBJ1-5; 8 bases line up with TRBD1. This TCR was recovered from a woman aged 30 to 39 with Graves disease. The CDR3 loop is CSARVTGANNQPQHF. The CDR3 DNA reads TGCAGTGCTAGAGTGACAGGGGCCAACAATCAGCCCCAGCATTTT.